This TCR beta chain stems from a study of cytomegalovirus exposure and HLA in healthy donors. The study, taken as a whole, reports: DRB1 showed the most TCR associations and HLA-C the fewest in a later analysis, as rates varied by HLA locus. A later analysis showed that HLA-associated TCR beta chains had undergone more clonal expansion than equally common others. Some V segments, TRBV6-2 and TRBV6-3 among them, were indistinguishable and were therefore excluded.

The length of the CDR3 is 19 residues. Losses at the gene ends were 4 bases for V and 5 bases for J; bases not matched to a gene: 17. CDR1 and CDR2 from the germline V gene are SGHNT and YENEEA. As for this clone: The antigen remains unidentified. Other DNA sequences in the same sample also yield this CDR3.

60 Vbeta and 13 Jbeta primers were used in PCR. TCRdb's table, derived via immunoSEQ multiplex PCR, lists solely in-frame clones and lacks some. The data hold fewer than 150,000 clones, with approximately 71% observed a single time. The sequenced sample was PBMCs. This chain uses TRBV11-3 with TRBJ2-1; 10 positions match TRBD2. This TCR was recovered from a young man in good health and CMV-seronegative. CDR3 protein: CASSSGGPSGSIWDNEQFF. CDR3 coding DNA: TGTGCCAGCAGCTCCGGAGGGCCTAGCGGGAGTATTTGGGACAATGAGCAGTTCTTC.